This T cell receptor beta chain stems from a study of T cells in Graves' hyperthyroidism and ophthalmopathy. Study-level information: Before any treatment, at initial diagnosis, peripheral blood was collected.

The CDR3 is 13 residues long. CDR1 KGHSH and CDR2 LQKENI come from the germline V gene. The V and J ends lost 3 bases and 7 bases respectively, with 12 bases between them. The TCR beta CDR3 regions underwent amplification using RNA transcripts as the source. First-round RT-PCR of the TCR CDR3 relied on the HTBI primer set. MiXCR, applied by TCRdb to the multiplex PCR reads, yields one record per CDR3 protein. This table has a few hundred thousand distinct CDR3 sequences, around 14% appearing once. V and J are TRBV18 and TRBJ2-5; D uncertain. The specimen sequenced was blood. This sequence was found in a woman aged 25 to 45 with Graves' hyperthyroidism. The CDR3 reads CASSPPSGTTQYF. DNA for the CDR3: TGTGCCAGCTCACCTCCCTCGGGTACGACCCAGTACTTC. The full variable domain, its missing parts supplied by reference TRBV18 and TRBJ2-5, is NAGVMQNPRHLVRRRGQEARLRCSPMKGHSHVYWYRQLPEEGLKFMVYLQKENIIDESGMPKERFSAEFPKEGPSILRIQQVVRGDSAAYFCASSPPSGTTQYFGPGTRLLVL.